The 23 T cell receptor beta chains reported below all come from one sample, sequenced in a study of low-dose radiotherapy and immunotherapy resistance in tumors. Time point described: after trial treatment. As to treatment: LDRT plus nivolumab, ipilimumab, low-dose cyclophosphamide and aspirin (RACIN trial). Both TCRalpha and TCRbeta chains were reverse transcribed with V-gene-specific primers. TCRs were put through 15 to 25 PCR cycles of amplification with Phusion. A constant-region primer and the V-primer adapter served as the primer pair. TCRdb redid the calling of the reads with MiXCR, one entry per CDR3 protein. Seen here are 95,000 to 100,000 distinct CDR3 sequences, under 25% observed once, and the top ten hold roughly 4.3%. Material: PBMCs, obtained after low-dose radiotherapy plus immunotherapy. These receptors were obtained from a male donor with prostate cancer.

This clonotype was picked up many times. The V call is TRBV18, the J call TRBJ1-1; 8 bases line up with TRBD1. The CDR3 runs to 14 residues. Germline V gives CDR1 KGHSH, CDR2 LQKENI. The V segment lost 5 bases and the J segment 1 base; nucleotides outside the gene matches: 3. The CDR3 DNA reads as TGTGCCAGCTCATTGGGGACAGGGAACACTGAAGCTTTCTTT. Translating gives CASSLGTGNTEAFF.

This clonotype was observed many times. The chain employs TRBV20-1 and TRBJ2-5; TRBD1 matches 7 bases. CDR3 length: 13 residues. From germline, CDR1 is DFQATT and CDR2 SNEGSKA (reference sequence). With V trimmed by 5 bases and J by 4 bases, 7 bases remained unmatched. The CDR3 bases are TGCAGTGCTGAAAGACAGGGTGCAGAGACCCAGTACTTC. The encoded protein is CSAERQGAETQYF.

The rearrangement uses TRBV5-4 and TRBJ2-2, with 7 positions matching TRBD1. V shed 3 bases, J shed 3 bases, and the junction held 8 bases outside the gene matches. The CDR3 consists of 16 residues. Germline assignment: CDR1 SGHNT and CDR2 YYREEE (reference sequence). CDR3: CASSSRKQGHTGELFF. In nucleotides, the CDR3 is TGTGCCAGCAGCTCGAGGAAACAGGGGCACACCGGGGAGCTGTTTTTT.

This clonotype was recorded at least ten times. This sequence joins TRBV10-3 and TRBJ2-7, with TRBD1 matching 8 bases. V dropped 5 bases and J dropped 0; count of bases not matched to a gene: 3. This CDR3 comprises 14 residues. Germline CDR1 ENHRY, CDR2 SYGVKD. CDR3 region: CAISPGTGSYEQYF. CDR3 DNA sequence: TGTGCCATCAGTCCCGGGACAGGCTCCTACGAGCAGTACTTC.

The chain carries TRBV9 and TRBJ1-1, with a weak D call TRBD1 (6 bases). Trimming removed 0 bases at V and 4 bases at J, with 19 bases between. The length of the CDR3 is 17 residues. Germline assignment: CDR1 SGDLS and CDR2 YYNGEE. The CDR3 loop reads CASSVVSGVGIATEAFF. CDR3 DNA: TGTGCCAGCAGCGTAGTGTCAGGGGTAGGAATAGCCACTGAAGCTTTCTTT. Together with reference TRBV9 and TRBJ1-1, the CDR3 gives the full variable domain: DSGVTQTPKHLITATGQRVTLRCSPRSGDLSVYWYQQSLDQGLQFLIQYYNGEERAKGNILERFSAQQFPDLHSELNLSSLELGDSALYFCASSVVSGVGIATEAFFGQGTRLTVV.

This clonotype has at least ten counts. J is TRBJ2-3 and V is TRBV2; 7 nucleotides line up with TRBD1. Germline lookup yields CDR1 SNHLY and CDR2 FYNNEI. This CDR3 is 15 amino acids long. The V gene end was trimmed by 6 bases and the J gene end by 1 base; junction bases not matched to a gene: 7. The chain's CDR3 is CASRINRGGTDTQYF. CDR3 nucleotides: TGTGCCAGCAGGATTAACAGGGGTGGCACAGATACGCAGTATTTT.

This sequence joins TRBV6-2 or TRBV6-3 and TRBJ1-1, with D perhaps matching TRBD1 (5 bases). Germline CDR1 and CDR2: MNHEY and SVGEGT. The CDR3 contains 15 residues. V dropped 2 bases and J dropped 0 bases, with 10 bases sitting between them. The CDR3 DNA sequence: TGTGCCAGCAGTTACGACTCGACAGTGAACACTGAAGCTTTCTTT. Its translation: CASSYDSTVNTEAFF.

This clonotype was detected ten times or more. The J gene is TRBJ2-2, the V gene TRBV6-5, with D maybe TRBD2 (6 bases). The V end lost 0 bases, the J end lost 0 bases, and 8 bases lay between the germline ends. CDR1 and CDR2 from the germline V gene are MNHEY and SVGAGI. The CDR3 spans 16 residues. Written as DNA, the CDR3 is TGTGCCAGCAGTTACTCGTGGAGGGCGAACACCGGGGAGCTGTTTTTT. Translating gives CASSYSWRANTGELFF.

This clonotype was seen at least ten times. The V gene is TRBV5-5, the J gene TRBJ2-7, with a possible D match to TRBD1 (6 bases). Trimming took 4 bases from V and 7 from J, leaving 18 bases between them. Germline CDR1 is SGHKS and CDR2 is YYEKEE (reference sequence). This CDR3 is 14 amino acids long. CDR3 in DNA: TGTGCCAGCAGCCTTTTTGATGGGACACCTGAGCAGTACTTC. Translating it yields CASSLFDGTPEQYF.

This clonotype was observed many times. The chain has TRBV3-1 and TRBJ1-6; D may be TRBD1 (5 bases). Trimming stripped 1 base from V and 10 bases from J, with 14 bases between. This CDR3 has 15 residues. The germline V gene encodes CDR1 LGHDT and CDR2 YNNKEL (reference sequence). CDR3 protein: CASSQGRQRGSPLHF. In nucleotides, the CDR3 is TGTGCCAGCAGCCAAGGAAGACAGAGGGGATCACCCCTCCACTTT.

The rearrangement joins TRBV18 to TRBJ2-7; TRBD1 aligns across 7 bases. CDR1 and CDR2 from the germline V gene are KGHSH and LQKENI. CDR3 length: 15 amino acids. Trimming cost V 3 bases and J 5 bases; bases outside gene matches: 10. In DNA, the CDR3 is TGTGCCAGCTCACCTGGACAGGTGGGGGTCGACGAGCAGTACTTC. This translates into CASSPGQVGVDEQYF.

For the CDR3, the DNA is TGTGCCAGCAGTTACCAGACTAGCGGGGGGACAGATACGCAGTATTTT. Protein product: CASSYQTSGGTDTQYF. The chain is built from TRBV6-6 and TRBJ2-3, with 13 bases fitting TRBD2. Germline-derived CDR1 and CDR2 are MNHNY and SVGAGI (reference sequence). The length of the CDR3 is 16 residues. Unmatched junction bases numbered 2, after V lost 2 bases and J lost 3 bases.

This chain uses TRBV5-3 with TRBJ2-3, with D possibly matching TRBD1 (7 bases). TRBV5-3 is an ORF; its function is uncertain. The CDR3 loop spans 13 amino acids. V lost 8 bases to trimming and J lost 4 bases, with 14 bases between them. This chain's CDR3 is CASQGGGPDTQYF. In DNA, the CDR3 is TGTGCCAGCCAGGGGGGCGGGCCAGATACGCAGTATTTT.

This clonotype was seen repeatedly, ten times or more. V and J are TRBV15 and TRBJ2-2; D call uncertain. The CDR3 totals 11 residues. Germline lookup yields CDR1 LNHNV and CDR2 YYDKDF (reference sequence). The ends were cut back, 8 bases at V and 3 bases at J, with 4 bases in the middle. The CDR3 here is CATRYTGELFF. CDR3 nucleotides: TGTGCCACCCGGTACACCGGGGAGCTGTTTTTT. The full variable domain, with the rest looked up from reference TRBV15 and TRBJ2-2, is DAMVIQNPRYQVTQFGKPVTLSCSQTLNHNVMYWYQQKSSQAPKLLFHYYDKDFNNEADTPDNFQSRRPNTSFCFLDIRSPGLGDTAMYLCATRYTGELFFGEGSRLTVL.

On this clonotype itself: A far larger clone is off by one base, so a read error is likely. The J gene is TRBJ2-1, the V gene TRBV7-2; D gene unclear. The germline V gene has CDR1 SGHTA and CDR2 FQGNSA. The CDR3 is 15 amino acids. Trimming took off 1 base at V and 13 bases at J, with 20 bases between the two ends. CDR3 region: CASSLDLVRQETQFF. In DNA, the CDR3 is TGTGCCAGCAGCTTAGATCTAGTTCGACAAGAGACCCAGTTCTTC.

The chain employs TRBV10-1 and TRBJ2-5; either TRBD1 or TRBD2 may fit D (6 bases each). Per germline, CDR1 WNHNN and CDR2 SYGVQD (reference sequence). V lost 6 bases and J lost 1, with 15 bases in between. The CDR3 sequence is 15 residues long. The CDR3 DNA reads TGCGCCAGCAGGGGTCGGGGGCTGAGCCAAGAGACCCAGTACTTC. Amino acids: CASRGRGLSQETQYF.

This chain connects TRBV5-6 to TRBJ2-1; D is unresolved. This CDR3 region has 15 residues. Germline V lookup: CDR1 SGHDT, CDR2 YYEEEE. V was trimmed by 4 bases and J by 0 bases, leaving 11 bases between them. The CDR3 reads CASSPRPYSYNEQFF. CDR3 DNA sequence: TGTGCCAGCAGCCCTAGGCCGTACTCCTACAATGAGCAGTTCTTC.

Details on this clonotype: A far larger clone is a single base away, which makes a read error likely. V and J are TRBV6-1 and TRBJ1-3; D is uncertain. The CDR3 consists of 17 residues. Germline V CDR1 and CDR2: MNHNS, SASEGT. V shed 5 bases and J shed 0 bases, with 17 bases lying between them. The CDR3: CASSYGTGSSSGNTIYF. The CDR3 DNA reads TGTGCCAGCAGTTACGGTACCGGATCTAGCTCTGGAAACACCATATATTTT.

This clonotype came up many times. J is TRBJ1-1 and V is TRBV7-9; unclear D gene. Between the trimmed V and J ends, which lost 2 bases and 0 bases, there was a span of 7 bases. The CDR3 is 14 residues long. Germline V gives CDR1 SEHNR, CDR2 FQNEAQ (reference sequence). The CDR3 sequence: CASSLSVMNTEAFF. For the CDR3, the DNA is TGTGCCAGCAGCTTAAGTGTCATGAACACTGAAGCTTTCTTT.

In its sample, this clonotype was seen many times. CDR3 residues: CATLTGGLTGELFF. The CDR3 DNA reads as TGTGCCACCCTTACAGGGGGCCTCACCGGGGAGCTGTTTTTT. The V call is TRBV6-2 or TRBV6-3, the J call TRBJ2-2, with 9 bases aligning to TRBD1. The CDR3 runs 14 residues. J gave up 4 bases and V 10 bases, and 7 bases lay outside the gene matches. From germline, CDR1 is MNHEY and CDR2 SVGEGT.

This clonotype appeared many times. The chain has TRBV10-3 and TRBJ2-1, with TRBD1 identical over 9 bases. Germline CDR1 is ENHRY and CDR2 is SYGVKD. The CDR3 contains 15 residues. Germline trimming cut 6 bases from V and 7 bases from J; bases unmatched to any gene: 10. The CDR3 DNA reads TGTGCCATCAGAGATCAACAGGGGGCGTTTAATGAGCAGTTCTTC. This gives the protein CAIRDQQGAFNEQFF.

Ten or more counts support this clonotype. The chain joins TRBV9 to TRBJ2-1, with D unclear. The V end lost 2 bases, the J end lost 0 bases, and 9 bases lay between the germline ends. The CDR3 totals 15 residues. From germline, CDR1 is SGDLS and CDR2 YYNGEE. CDR3 nucleotides: TGTGCCAGCAGCGTCAGCAGGAGCTCCTACAATGAGCAGTTCTTC. Translated, it gives CASSVSRSSYNEQFF.

Many counts were recorded for this clonotype. The V and J genes are TRBV3-1 and TRBJ2-1; no firm D call. The V end lost 0 bases, the J end lost 11 bases, and 11 bases lay between the germline ends. This CDR3 spans 13 amino acids. Germline CDR1 LGHDT, CDR2 YNNKEL (reference sequence). CDR3 loop: CASSQEVGTKQFF. CDR3 DNA: TGTGCCAGCAGCCAAGAAGTGGGCACCAAGCAGTTCTTC.